Listed below are T cell receptor beta chains from one sample, sequenced in a study of blood T cell repertoires in COVID-19. Sequenced by immunoSEQ multiplex PCR; TCRdb stores in-frame clones only, minus some. The sample lists 170,000 or so clones, roughly 80% occurring once. Sequencing used peripheral blood. The receptors here all came from a man between 18 and 29 years old with active or convalescent COVID-19. The CDR3 runs from the conserved cysteine through the conserved F or W. Fields, in order: CDR3 protein, J gene, CDR3 length, V gene.

CASSVAGGPYNEQFF TRBJ2-1 15 TRBV9
CATRLAGGNEQFF TRBJ2-1 13 TRBV5-1
CASSGGVGFEAFF TRBJ1-1 13 TRBV25-1
CASSQTGGERELFF TRBJ2-2 14 TRBV28
CASSFSGTGTEAFF TRBJ1-1 14 TRBV5-1
CASSFRTSGSGNEQFF TRBJ2-1 16 TRBV19
CASQTRRAYNEQFF TRBJ2-1 14 TRBV28
CASRGGVIMNTEAFF TRBJ1-1 15 TRBV5-6
CASVHGRQDNSPLHF TRBJ1-6 15 TRBV6-6
CASSQGTGSGNNEQFF TRBJ2-1 16 TRBV4-1
CASRFGTGGDQPQHF TRBJ1-5 15 TRBV6-5
CASSSTSGGVKETQYF TRBJ2-5 16 TRBV11-2
CASSNGRYGYTF TRBJ1-2 12 TRBV19
CASSLIKTGNTGELFF TRBJ2-2 16 TRBV7-3
CAWSKGTGGGETQYF TRBJ2-5 15 TRBV30
CASSPLQVNTGELFF TRBJ2-2 15 TRBV18
CASRHDRGIAYEQYF TRBJ2-7 15 TRBV13
CASSMEGATGHSTDTQYF TRBJ2-3 18 TRBV19
CASSLRGSYEQYF TRBJ2-7 13 TRBV11-2
CASSPRSGYYEQYF TRBJ2-7 14 TRBV2
CAISTSAGAINEQFF TRBJ2-1 15 TRBV10-3
CAISETREGNTEAFF TRBJ1-1 15 TRBV10-3
CASSQVGQGAWQPQHF TRBJ1-5 16 TRBV3-1/TRBV3-2
CASSLGLQGIWNTEAFF TRBJ1-1 17 TRBV5-1
CASSTGLSTDTQYF TRBJ2-3 14 TRBV6-5
CASGRDSLYEKLFF TRBJ1-4 14 TRBV6-5
CASSLGGTLYYEQYF TRBJ2-7 15 TRBV5-1
CASSITRGPTEAFF TRBJ1-1 14 TRBV19
CASSDRASGNTIYF TRBJ1-3 14 TRBV7-9
CASSQSGTGVSPLHF TRBJ1-6 15 TRBV4-2
CAWSVDRRNSPLHF TRBJ1-6 14 TRBV30
CASSLELAGNEQFF TRBJ2-1 14 TRBV5-5
CASSLNRGTNYGYTF TRBJ1-2 15 TRBV7-2
CASTAAGGTDTQYF TRBJ2-3 14 TRBV6-5
CASGTFLNTEAFF TRBJ1-1 13 TRBV12-5
CASSSRTGGDTIYF TRBJ1-3 14 TRBV7-9
CASSWLVAGVNEQFF TRBJ2-1 15 TRBV5-4
CASKDGIYEQYF TRBJ2-7 12 TRBV28
CASSLSEGTKYF TRBJ2-5 12 TRBV12-3/TRBV12-4
CASSIPRTGPEKLFF TRBJ1-4 15 TRBV19
CASSQGAAYNSPLHF TRBJ1-6 15 TRBV6-5
CASLGAGGNYGYTF TRBJ1-2 14 TRBV28
CASSRDRNYGYTF TRBJ1-2 13 TRBV7-9
CATGAGQGDTEAFF TRBJ1-1 14 TRBV10-3
CASSHQTGPDTQYF TRBJ2-3 14 TRBV7-2
CASSAQGAGGYTF TRBJ1-2 13 TRBV28
CASSKETGWFYNSPLHF TRBJ1-6 17 TRBV19
CASGRTSGGAYNEQFF TRBJ2-1 16 TRBV12-5
CATSREGQPDYGYTF TRBJ1-2 15 TRBV15